Presented here are 29 T cell receptor beta chains from one specimen sequenced in a study of blood T cells in healthy people across ages. A second PCR of about 6 to 11 cycles used a sample-barcoded 5' primer and a J-beta primer mix. From the 5' RACE reads, TCRdb called clonotypes with MiXCR, one entry per CDR3 protein. The sample includes 1.5 million to 2 million distinct CDR3 sequences, 34% of them seen just once. Sample: blood. Source of these receptors: a woman aged 25 to 39 in good health.

This clonotype appeared a few times. CDR3 sequence: CASSQGGQGTPVGYGYTF. The CDR3 DNA sequence: TGTGCCAGCAGCCAGGGGGGACAGGGAACCCCCGTGGGCTATGGCTACACCTTC. The rearrangement uses TRBV3-1 and TRBJ1-2; 9 nucleotides line up with TRBD1. This CDR3 comprises 18 residues. V lost 3 bases to trimming and J lost 4 bases; unmatched junction nucleotides: 15. Germline V gene sequence: CDR1 LGHDT, CDR2 YNNKEL (reference sequence).

This clonotype appeared once. The chain links TRBV5-1 to TRBJ2-6; tentatively, D is TRBD2 (5 bases). Germline CDR1 and CDR2: SGHRS and YFSETQ. CDR3 length: 15 residues. Trimming pared 2 bases from V and 4 bases from J, leaving 10 bases between. The DNA of the CDR3 is TGCGCCAGCAGCTTTCCCACGGGGGGGGCCAACGTCCTGACTTTC. This codes for CASSFPTGGANVLTF.

This chain uses TRBV20-1 with TRBJ1-5, with 7 bases aligning to TRBD1. The CDR3 runs to 16 residues. Germline V lookup: CDR1 DFQATT, CDR2 SNEGSKA (reference sequence). V trimming: 0 bases; J trimming: 0 bases; junction bases outside the gene matches: 5. The DNA of the CDR3 is TGCAGTGCTAGAGATCGGGACAGATATAGCAATCAGCCCCAGCATTTT. This translates into CSARDRDRYSNQPQHF.

The CDR3 DNA is TGTGCCAGCAGCCGCTTATCTAGCGGGAGTCCCTACGAGCAGTACTTC. Its protein product is CASSRLSSGSPYEQYF. V and J are TRBV11-2 and TRBJ2-7, with 10 bases that match TRBD2. Germline V gives CDR1 SGHAT, CDR2 FQNNGV. The J segment lost 2 bases and the V segment lost 5 bases, leaving 9 bases of the junction unmatched. This CDR3 contains 16 residues.

This clonotype turned up a few times. The rearrangement joins TRBV3-1 to TRBJ2-7; 7 positions agree with TRBD2. The ends lost 3 bases at V and 4 bases at J; junction bases unmatched: 6. CDR3 length equals 14 residues. CDR1 LGHDT and CDR2 YNNKEL come from the germline V gene (reference sequence). Written as DNA, the CDR3 is TGTGCCAGCAGCCACGCGGGAGCATCGTACGAGCAGTACTTC. It translates to CASSHAGASYEQYF.

This clonotype was detected only a few times. The rearrangement links TRBV27 to TRBJ2-5, with D possibly being TRBD1 or TRBD2 (5 bases each). Germline values: CDR1 MNHEY, CDR2 SMNVEV (reference sequence). The CDR3 consists of 13 residues. The V end lost 9 bases, the J end lost 5 bases, and 16 bases lay between the germline ends. Here the CDR3 DNA reads TGTGCCAGTTCCTCCGGGACCCCGGAGACCCAGTACTTC. Translating gives CASSSGTPETQYF.

This rearrangement joins TRBV29-1 to TRBJ1-2; weak D call: TRBD1 (5 bases). Trimming shortened V by 6 bases and J by 3 bases, and 14 bases separated the two germline ends. This CDR3 is 13 amino acids long. From germline, CDR1 is SQVTM and CDR2 ANQGSEA. CDR3 DNA: TGCAGCGTCTCGGGGGGGGTCGACTATGGCTACACCTTC. Translation gives CSVSGGVDYGYTF. Full variable domain (remainder filled in from reference TRBV29-1 and TRBJ1-2): SAVISQKPSRDICQRGTSLTIQCQVDSQVTMMFWYRQQPGQSLTLIATANQGSEATYESGFVIDKFPISRPNLTFSTLTVSNMSPEDSSIYLCSVSGGVDYGYTFGSGTRLTVV.

This clonotype was observed at least ten times. The CDR3: CSAPPGLAGPREQFF. The DNA for the CDR3 is TGCAGTGCTCCCCCGGGACTAGCGGGACCCCGGGAGCAGTTCTTC. The chain carries TRBV20-1 and TRBJ2-1, with 13 nucleotides matching TRBD2. Per germline, CDR1 DFQATT and CDR2 SNEGSKA (reference sequence). V dropped 5 bases and J dropped 10; count of bases not matched to a gene: 11. The CDR3 is 15 amino acids.

At least ten counts were recorded for this clonotype. V gene TRBV3-1 combines with J gene TRBJ1-2, with D possibly matching TRBD1 (6 bases). Germline CDR1 reads LGHDT; CDR2 reads YNNKEL (reference sequence). This CDR3 spans 17 amino acids. V lost 3 bases and J lost 10, with 27 bases in between. CDR3 bases: TGTGCCAGCAGCCAGGACTATCCTGCGGCAGGGGAGGGTTCCTACACCTTC. Translation: CASSQDYPAAGEGSYTF. The full variable domain, in which reference TRBV3-1 and TRBJ1-2 provide the parts outside the CDR3, is DTAVSQTPKYLVTQMGNDKSIKCEQNLGHDTMYWYKQDSKKFLKIMFSYNNKELIINETVPNRFSPKSPDKAHLNLHINSLELGDSAVYFCASSQDYPAAGEGSYTFGSGTRLTVV.

This chain joins TRBV25-1 and TRBJ2-3; D could derive from TRBD1 or TRBD2 (6 bases each). Between the trimmed V and J ends, which lost 3 bases and 2 bases, there was a span of 15 bases. This CDR3 has 16 amino acids. Germline-derived CDR1 and CDR2 are MGHDK and SYGVNS. DNA of the CDR3: TGTGCCAGCAGTGAGACTCTAGGGGGGCCCACAGATACGCAGTATTTT. Translating it yields CASSETLGGPTDTQYF.

This clonotype was seen only a few times. CDR3 region: CASSQTGTGTFGDYGYTF. The CDR3 DNA follows: TGTGCCAGCAGTCAGACCGGGACAGGGACATTCGGGGACTATGGCTACACCTTC. V and J are TRBV7-9 and TRBJ1-2; 9 bases agree with TRBD1. The trim removed 6 bases at V and 3 bases at J, leaving 17 bases unmatched. Germline V gene sequence: CDR1 SEHNR, CDR2 FQNEAQ (reference sequence). The CDR3 is 18 residues long.

The chain joins TRBV10-3 to TRBJ2-7, with TRBD1 matching over 8 bases. The J segment lost 1 base and the V segment lost 2 bases, leaving 7 bases of the junction unmatched. Germline assignment: CDR1 ENHRY and CDR2 SYGVKD. The CDR3 length is 16 residues. CDR3 sequence: CAISEQKGQVSYEQYF. In nucleotides, the CDR3 is TGTGCCATCAGTGAGCAAAAGGGACAGGTATCCTACGAGCAGTACTTC.

The chain joins TRBV2 to TRBJ2-4, with D possibly TRBD2 on 5 matching bases. Per germline, CDR1 SNHLY and CDR2 FYNNEI. The ends were cut back, 4 bases at V and 1 base at J, with 11 bases in the middle. There are 15 residues in the CDR3. DNA for the CDR3: TGTGCCAGCAGTGGCTCCACGGGGGCCAAAAACATTCAGTACTTC. Translating gives CASSGSTGAKNIQYF.

This clonotype has ten or more counts. The chain employs TRBV10-3 and TRBJ2-5; the match to TRBD1 covers 9 bases. The CDR3 length is 15 residues. V lost 10 bases and J lost 4; bases outside the gene matches: 13. CDR1 is ENHRY, CDR2 SYGVKD, per germline. The CDR3 reads CATNPGQGQGETQYF. The CDR3 nucleotides read TGTGCCACAAACCCGGGACAGGGTCAAGGAGAGACCCAGTACTTC.

This clonotype was observed many times. This CDR3 reads CSELTGGANTEAFF. The CDR3 coding sequence is TGCAGTGAGCTAACAGGGGGCGCGAACACTGAAGCTTTCTTT. The J gene is TRBJ1-1, the V gene TRBV20-1, with 9 positions matching TRBD1. Germline trimming cut 7 bases from V and 1 base from J; bases unmatched to any gene: 7. The CDR3 loop spans 14 amino acids. The germline V gene has CDR1 DFQATT and CDR2 SNEGSKA (reference sequence).

Many counts were recorded for this clonotype. This chain links TRBV29-1 with TRBJ2-3, with D tentatively TRBD2 (6 bases). Trimming pared 0 bases from V and 0 bases from J, leaving 13 bases between. This CDR3 spans 16 amino acids. The V gene's germline CDR1 is SQVTM and CDR2 ANQGSEA. The CDR3 nucleotides read TGCAGCGTTGAAGATCGCTACGGGACTAGCACAGATACGCAGTATTTT. This sequence encodes CSVEDRYGTSTDTQYF.

This chain links TRBV27 with TRBJ1-4; D perhaps matches TRBD1 (5 bases). V gave up 5 bases and J gave up 3 bases, with 16 bases separating them. The germline CDR1 and CDR2 sequences are MNHEY and SMNVEV (reference sequence). The CDR3 is 16 amino acids. This CDR3 is CASSPHPTESNEKLFF. The CDR3 DNA follows: TGTGCCAGCAGTCCGCACCCGACAGAATCTAATGAAAAACTGTTTTTT.

This clonotype was found a few times. The chain combines TRBV7-2 with TRBJ2-3; D unresolved. The CDR3 is 15 residues long. Germline lookup yields CDR1 SGHTA and CDR2 FQGNSA. V was cut by 4 bases and J by 0 bases, with 11 bases left in between. The CDR3 loop reads CASSWTSSSTDTQYF. The CDR3 DNA follows: TGTGCCAGCAGCTGGACGTCCTCTAGCACAGATACGCAGTATTTT. Full variable domain (rest looked up from reference TRBV7-2 and TRBJ2-3): GAGVSQSPSNKVTEKGKDVELRCDPISGHTALYWYRQSLGQGLEFLIYFQGNSAPDKSGLPSDRFSAERTGGSVSTLTIQRTQQEDSAVYLCASSWTSSSTDTQYFGPGTRLTVL.

In this sample, this clonotype turned up once. The chain recombines TRBV30 with TRBJ1-1; no clear D gene. Germline V CDR1 and CDR2: GTSNPN, SVGIG (reference sequence). There are 14 residues in the CDR3. Deletions cut 3 bases from V and 0 bases from J, with 11 bases between. CDR3 protein: CAWSHWNLNTEAFF. The CDR3 DNA sequence: TGTGCCTGGAGCCACTGGAATTTGAACACTGAAGCTTTCTTT.

This clonotype was seen more than once but under ten times. The rearrangement links TRBV20-1 to TRBJ2-7; D tentatively reads TRBD1 or TRBD2 (5 bases each). Germline loops: CDR1 DFQATT, CDR2 SNEGSKA (reference sequence). CDR3 length: 12 amino acids. The CDR3 nucleotides are TGCAGCGCATTGGGGGTCTCCTACGAGCAGTACTTC. Its translation: CSALGVSYEQYF.

The chain couples TRBV29-1 to TRBJ2-1, with D maybe TRBD2 (5 bases). CDR3 length equals 15 residues. Germline CDR1 SQVTM, CDR2 ANQGSEA. V was clipped by 4 bases and J by 5 bases, with 18 bases between them. The CDR3 loop is CSVAGRGTTNNEQFF. The CDR3 nucleotides read TGCAGCGTTGCAGGACGGGGAACCACCAACAATGAGCAGTTCTTC.

As concerns this clonotype: Sequence at one end of the junction differs from germline and may be a read error. The chain carries TRBV28 and TRBJ1-2, with TRBD1 matching over 8 bases. Germline-derived CDR1 and CDR2 are MDHEN and SYDVKM. This CDR3 has 15 amino acids. This CDR3 reads CASSFPQGAVVGYTF. The CDR3 nucleotides read TGCGCCAGCAGTTTCCCCCAGGGGGCGGTTGTTGGCTACACCTTC.

The V gene is TRBV4-2, the J gene TRBJ2-7; 8 bases fit TRBD2. Germline loops: CDR1 LGHNA, CDR2 YNFKEQ. Unmatched junction bases numbered 13, after V lost 6 bases and J lost 9 bases. The CDR3 runs to 14 residues. As DNA, the CDR3 is TGTGCCAGCAGTGGTTCTAGCGGGTCCTCCGGGCAGTACTTC. It specifies CASSGSSGSSGQYF.

The V and J genes are TRBV20-1 and TRBJ2-7; D ambiguous. Trimming shortened V by 3 bases and J by 1 base, and 7 bases separated the two germline ends. The CDR3 is 12 residues long. From germline, CDR1 is DFQATT and CDR2 SNEGSKA (reference sequence). CDR3 in amino acids: CSARVLSYEQYF. The CDR3 nucleotides are TGCAGTGCTAGGGTATTATCCTACGAGCAGTACTTC.

The chain links TRBV7-2 to TRBJ2-1; D is possibly TRBD2 (6 bases). Germline V gene lookup returns CDR1 SGHTA and CDR2 FQGNSA. Trimming cost V 1 base and J 10 bases, with 14 bases left between them. This CDR3 has 14 residues. CDR3 bases: TGTGCCAGCAGCTTAGGGTTACTAGCCGGCGAGCAGTTCTTC. Its translation is CASSLGLLAGEQFF.

This clonotype has more than one count but fewer than ten. The gene calls are TRBV12-3 or TRBV12-4 and TRBJ2-3; TRBD2 aligns across 8 bases. Trimming cost V 6 bases and J 5 bases; bases outside gene matches: 10. The CDR3 runs to 15 residues. CDR3 loop: CASSSRGGGIDTQYF. CDR3 nucleotide sequence: TGTGCCAGCAGCAGCCGTGGCGGGGGGATAGATACGCAGTATTTT.

The chain links TRBV4-2 to TRBJ2-6; maybe TRBD1 (6 bases). CDR1 LGHNA and CDR2 YNFKEQ come from the germline V gene. There are 23 residues in the CDR3. V lost 5 bases, J lost 0 bases, and 32 bases lay in between. For the CDR3, the DNA is TGTGCCAGCAGCAAAATCCGGTCTCGGTCAGGGGCGCTTGGGGTCTCTGGGGCCAACGTCCTGACTTTC. Protein sequence: CASSKIRSRSGALGVSGANVLTF.

In this sample, this clonotype turned up a few times. The genes are TRBV5-1 and TRBJ2-3; possibly TRBD1 for D (5 bases). The CDR3 extends over 17 amino acids. Per germline, CDR1 SGHRS and CDR2 YFSETQ. V lost 0 bases and J lost 0, with 14 bases in between. The DNA for the CDR3 is TGCGCCAGCAGCTTGGACCGGGCCGGACACAGCACAGATACGCAGTATTTT. Translated: CASSLDRAGHSTDTQYF.

This clonotype showed up just a few times. The chain couples TRBV19 to TRBJ2-3; D is possibly TRBD2 (5 bases). V gave up 5 bases and J gave up 8 bases, with 17 bases separating them. The CDR3 has 14 amino acids. Germline CDR1 is LNHDA and CDR2 is SQIVND (reference sequence). CDR3 DNA: TGTGCCAGTAGTCCTAGCTGGGAGTTCGGTACGCAGTATTTT. Amino acid sequence: CASSPSWEFGTQYF.